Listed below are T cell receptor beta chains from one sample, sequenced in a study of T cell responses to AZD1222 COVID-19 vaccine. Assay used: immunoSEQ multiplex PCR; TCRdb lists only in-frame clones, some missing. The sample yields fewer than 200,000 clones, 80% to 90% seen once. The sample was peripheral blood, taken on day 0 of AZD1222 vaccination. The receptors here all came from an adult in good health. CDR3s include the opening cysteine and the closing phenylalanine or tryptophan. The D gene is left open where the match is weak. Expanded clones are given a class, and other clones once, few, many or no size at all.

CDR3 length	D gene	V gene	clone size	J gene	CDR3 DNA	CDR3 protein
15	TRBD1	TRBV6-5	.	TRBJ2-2	TGTGCCAGCAGGCCCGGGACAGGGATTACCGGGGAGCTGTTTTTT	CASRPGTGITGELFF
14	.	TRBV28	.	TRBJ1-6	TGTGCCAGCAGTTCAACAGGCGTTAATTCACCCCTCCACTTT	CASSSTGVNSPLHF
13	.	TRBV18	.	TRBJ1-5	TGTGCCAGCTCATTCGGGAGCAATCAGCCCCAGCATTTT	CASSFGSNQPQHF
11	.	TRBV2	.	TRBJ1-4	TGTGCCAGCAGAGGAGGGGAAAAACTGTTTTTT	CASRGGEKLFF
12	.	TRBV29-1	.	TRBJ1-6	TGCAGCGTCAGGGACCTCTCAGGGCCCCTCCACTTT	CSVRDLSGPLHF
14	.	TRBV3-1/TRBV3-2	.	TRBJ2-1	TGTGCCAGCAGCCAATCGTTAGGGACTGATGAGCAGTTCTTC	CASSQSLGTDEQFF
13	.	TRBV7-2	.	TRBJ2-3	TGTGCCAGCAGCTCGACGAGCACAGATACGCAGTATTTT	CASSSTSTDTQYF
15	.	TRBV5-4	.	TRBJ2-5	TGTGCCAGCAGCTTGGCCTCGGCCAGAAAAGAGACCCAGTACTTC	CASSLASARKETQYF
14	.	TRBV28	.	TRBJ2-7	TGTGCCAGCAGTGGAGCAGGGGCCTCCTACGAGCAGTACTTC	CASSGAGASYEQYF
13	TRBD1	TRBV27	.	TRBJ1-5	TGTGCCAGCAGTTCATACAGGGGCAATCCCCAGCATTTT	CASSSYRGNPQHF
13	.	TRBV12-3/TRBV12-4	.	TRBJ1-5	TGTGCCAGCAGCCCCGGGGCAGGCGTAGCTTTCGCATTT	CASSPGAGVAFAF
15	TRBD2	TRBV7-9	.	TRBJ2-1	TGTGCCAGCAGCTTTGAAGGGAAGCTAGCGGGAGTTATGCTCTTC	CASSFEGKLAGVMLF
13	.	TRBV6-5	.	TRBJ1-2	TGTGCCATAAGTCGGGGGGGTCACTATGGCTACACCTTC	CAISRGGHYGYTF
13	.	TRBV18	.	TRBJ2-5	TGTGCCAGCTCACCTCGTACCCAAGAGACCCAGTACTTC	CASSPRTQETQYF
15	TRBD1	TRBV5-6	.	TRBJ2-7	TGTGCCAGCAGCCCCCGGGACAGGGCGTCCTACGAGCAGTACTTC	CASSPRDRASYEQYF
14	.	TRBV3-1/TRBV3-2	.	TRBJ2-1	TGTGCCAGCAGCCAAAGGACGAGGGTCAATGGGCAGTTCTTC	CASSQRTRVNGQFF
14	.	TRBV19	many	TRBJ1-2	TGTGCCAGTAGTATGGGGGGATCTAACTATGGCTACACCTTC	CASSMGGSNYGYTF
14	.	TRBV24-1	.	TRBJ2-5	TGTGCCACCTATTTCGTGAGGGGTTGGGAGACCCAGTACTTC	CATYFVRGWETQYF
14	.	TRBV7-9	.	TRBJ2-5	TGTGCCAGCAGCTCCGACTGGCTCCAAGAGACCCAGTACTTC	CASSSDWLQETQYF
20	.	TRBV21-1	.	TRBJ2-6	TGTGCCAGCAGCAAATATAATTCGTCCATCGACGGCTCTGGGGCCAACGTCCTGACTTTC	CASSKYNSSIDGSGANVLTF
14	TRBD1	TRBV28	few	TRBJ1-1	TGTGCCAGCAGCCCTGGGGACAGGGTTACTGAAGCTTTCTTT	CASSPGDRVTEAFF
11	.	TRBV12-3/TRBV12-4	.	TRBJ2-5	TGTGCCAGCAGGGTTGCAGAGACCCAGTACTTC	CASRVAETQYF
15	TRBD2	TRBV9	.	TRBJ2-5	TGTGCCAGCAGCGTAGGGACTAGCGGAAAAGAGACCCAGTACTTC	CASSVGTSGKETQYF
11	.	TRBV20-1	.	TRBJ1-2	TGCAGTGCGGGCGATAACTATGGCTACACCTTC	CSAGDNYGYTF
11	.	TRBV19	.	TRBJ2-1	TGTGCCAGTAGTCTCCACAATGAGCAGTTCTTC	CASSLHNEQFF
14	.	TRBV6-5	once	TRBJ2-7	TGTGCCAGCGCCCAGAGGGTACGGACCTACGAGCAGTACTTC	CASAQRVRTYEQYF
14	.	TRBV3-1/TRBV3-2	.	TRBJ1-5	TGTGCCAGCAGCCAAGGAGGGGGGCATCAGCCCCAGCATTTT	CASSQGGGHQPQHF